What follows is one T cell receptor beta chain and its context. Antigen specificity is unknown. The data derive from a study of beta chain features in type 1 diabetes. Study-level results: A moderate, significant TCRB CDR3 shortening appeared in type 1 diabetes across four CD4+ subsets. Sequencing used cDNA, and cells with high TCR expression could therefore be over-represented.

Based on CD45RO/CCR7/CD25/CD127/CD95/CD27, CD4+ regulatory, stem cell-like memory, naive and central memory cells were sorted. Post-sort purity exceeded 95% for all sorted populations. Expressed TCRB transcripts were sequenced after all isolated RNA was converted to cDNA. Method: immunoSEQ multiplex PCR; TCRdb's copy keeps in-frame clones and lacks some. The table shows some 44,000 clones, with 65% to 70% occurring only once. CDR1 and CDR2 (germline): SGDLS, YYNGEE. V lost 4 bases, J lost 0 bases, and 17 bases lay in between. The CDR3 is 17 amino acids. This clonotype originated in a woman under 30 with type 1 diabetes. J is TRBJ1-3 and V is TRBV9; D is possibly TRBD1 (6 bases). Sequencing input: Tregs from blood. CDR3 bases: TGTGCCAGCAGCCGCCAGGGGACCAGCAGCTCTGGAAACACCATATATTTT. The encoded protein is CASSRQGTSSSGNTIYF. Full variable domain (rest looked up from reference TRBV9 and TRBJ1-3): DSGVTQTPKHLITATGQRVTLRCSPRSGDLSVYWYQQSLDQGLQFLIQYYNGEERAKGNILERFSAQQFPDLHSELNLSSLELGDSALYFCASSRQGTSSSGNTIYFGEGSWLTVV.